This T cell receptor beta chain was sequenced for a study of T cell responses to AZD1222 COVID-19 vaccine. Study results and limitations: Once two AZD1222 doses were given, Spike-specific TCR breadth and depth went up. Regions left unmutated in variants are reportedly the target of nearly half of spike-specific TCRs. The span of vaccine-associated CD4 TCRs extended across spike, with dominance at 160-218 and 743-854.

Of note for this clone: Its antigen is unidentified.

With 4 bases removed from V and 0 bases from J, the gap between germline ends came to 7 bases. This CDR3 has 14 amino acids. Per germline, CDR1 MNHEY and CDR2 SVGAGI. TCRdb keeps only in-frame clones here, not all; method: immunoSEQ multiplex PCR. Seen here are 100,000 or so clones, 90% observed once, and the top ten hold 1% to 1.5%. This TCR came from an adult in good health. The specimen was peripheral blood, collected on day 0 of AZD1222 vaccination. The gene calls are TRBV6-5 and TRBJ1-3; D remains ambiguous. CDR3 nucleotides: TGTGCCAGCAGTTCGGATTACTCTGGAAACACCATATATTTT. It yields the protein CASSSDYSGNTIYF.